These 5 T cell receptor beta chains came from one sample sequenced in a study of response to subunit inactivated influenza vaccine. TCRdb processed the RT-PCR reads anew with MiXCR; each CDR3 protein has one entry. The sample consists of 600,000 to 850,000 distinct CDR3 sequences, around 15% of them appearing once. The starting material was PBMCs from blood, obtained around 14 days before vaccination. These receptor sequences come from a man between 45 and 60 years old who received an inactivated influenza vaccine.

The rearrangement uses TRBV10-3 and TRBJ2-3, with D perhaps TRBD1 (5 bases). This CDR3 is built from 14 residues. With 7 bases removed from V and 3 bases from J, the gap between germline ends came to 14 bases. In germline, CDR1 is ENHRY, CDR2 SYGVKD. In nucleotides, the CDR3 is TGTGCCATCACCACCCAGGGAAGAACAGATACGCAGTATTTT. This gives the protein CAITTQGRTDTQYF.

The chain combines TRBV7-2 with TRBJ2-7; 9 bases agree with TRBD1. CDR1 is SGHTA and CDR2 is FQGNSA in the germline V gene. V lost 1 base and J lost 1; bases outside the gene matches: 8. This CDR3 has 17 residues. The CDR3 region has the DNA TGTGCCAGCAGCTTAGTGGGTGGGACAGGGATATCCTACGAGCAGTACTTC. Translated, it gives CASSLVGGTGISYEQYF.

This clonotype was counted many times. J is TRBJ2-3 and V is TRBV29-1; the D gene could be TRBD1 or TRBD2 (6 bases each). The V gene lost 5 bases and the J gene lost 2 bases, with 14 bases spanning the gap. Germline CDR1 SQVTM, CDR2 ANQGSEA. This CDR3 has 14 residues. For the CDR3, the DNA is TGCAGCGTTTCCCCCGGGGGACACACAGATACGCAGTATTTT. It codes for CSVSPGGHTDTQYF.

This clonotype was found many times. The J gene is TRBJ2-7, the V gene TRBV2, with D hard to call. The CDR3 extends over 10 amino acids. Looked up from germline, CDR1 is SNHLY and CDR2 is FYNNEI. Trimming removed 3 bases from V and 7 bases from J, with 4 bases in between. The chain's CDR3 is CASSDEEQYF. Here the CDR3 DNA reads TGTGCCAGCAGTGACGAGGAGCAGTACTTC.

In this sample, this clonotype turned up a few times. V gene TRBV6-5 combines with J gene TRBJ1-2, with D possibly TRBD1 on 5 matching bases. Germline assignment: CDR1 MNHEY and CDR2 SVGAGI. The germline V and J ends were trimmed by 5 bases and 3 bases, with 16 bases remaining between them. The CDR3 contains 15 residues. The CDR3: CASSHGAEIYYGYTF. The CDR3 bases are TGTGCCAGCAGTCACGGGGCAGAAATTTACTATGGCTACACCTTC.